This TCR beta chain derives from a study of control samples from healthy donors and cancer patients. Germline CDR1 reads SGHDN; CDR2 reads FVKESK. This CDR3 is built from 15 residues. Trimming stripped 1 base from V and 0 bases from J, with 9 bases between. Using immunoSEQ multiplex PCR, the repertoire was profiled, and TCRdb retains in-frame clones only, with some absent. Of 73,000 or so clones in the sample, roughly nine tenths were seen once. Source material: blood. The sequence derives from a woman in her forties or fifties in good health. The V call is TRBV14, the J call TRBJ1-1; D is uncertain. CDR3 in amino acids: CASSQGRLMNTEAFF. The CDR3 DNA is TGTGCCAGCAGCCAAGGCCGACTCATGAACACTGAAGCTTTCTTT.